This TCR beta chain comes out of a study of T cell changes during pregnancy in multiple sclerosis. TCRdb's table, derived via immunoSEQ multiplex PCR, lists solely in-frame clones and lacks some. Of tens of thousands of clones in the sample, approximately 94% were seen once. Sequenced material: CD4+ T cells from peripheral blood mononuclear cells, taken in the second trimester of pregnancy. The TCR was taken from a female donor with multiple sclerosis, enrolled in a pregnancy study.

This chain's CDR3 is CASGFLPSVSTDTQYF. In DNA, the CDR3 is TGTGCTAGTGGTTTTTTACCCAGCGTTAGCACAGATACGCAGTATTTT. The V gene is TRBV12-5, the J gene TRBJ2-3; D unclear. In germline, CDR1 is LGHNT, CDR2 FRNRAP. This CDR3 is 16 amino acids long. V gave up 3 bases and J gave up 0 bases, with 13 bases separating them.